The 8 T cell receptor beta chains reported below all come from one sample, sequenced in a study of monozygotic twins with inflammatory bowel disease. After re-calling the 5' RACE reads, TCRdb lists one entry per CDR3 protein, DNA absent. This sample's clone table lists 400,000 or so distinct CDR3 sequences. The sequencing sample was made of blood. The receptors derive from a human donor with ulcerative colitis or Crohn's disease, or a healthy co-twin of an affected twin (not recorded which).

The rearrangement uses TRBV7-2 and TRBJ2-2; lacking DNA, the TRBD2 call made by TCRdb goes unchecked. The CDR3 sequence is 16 residues long. Germline loops: CDR1 SGHTA, CDR2 FQGNSA. CDR3 region: CASSSPLAGVTGELFF.

V usage is TRBV29-1 and J usage is TRBJ2-2; without DNA, the TCRdb call of TRBD1 cannot be checked. Germline V gene lookup returns CDR1 SQVTM and CDR2 ANQGSEA. This CDR3 region has 13 residues. The CDR3 is CSVVGGHTGELFF.

V gene TRBV4-2 combines with J gene TRBJ1-2. CDR1 and CDR2 from the germline V gene are LGHNA and YNFKEQ. The CDR3 loop spans 16 amino acids. The CDR3 sequence is CASSQELRPWDYGYTF.

V usage is TRBV29-1 and J usage is TRBJ1-5. The CDR3 is 13 amino acids. The germline V gene has CDR1 SQVTM and CDR2 ANQGSEA. CDR3 loop: CSVVWAEGQPQHF.

The chain carries TRBV18 and TRBJ1-1; as DNA is missing, the TRBD1 call by TCRdb cannot be tested. CDR3 length: 15 amino acids. The germline CDR1 and CDR2 sequences are KGHSH and LQKENI. The CDR3 region is CASSPVWGVNTEAFF.

This chain connects TRBV21-1 to TRBJ2-7. TRBV21-1 represents a pseudogene. The CDR3 has 14 amino acids. The CDR3 protein is CASSKRRGSYEQYF.

The V gene is TRBV11-1, the J gene TRBJ2-2. The CDR3 contains 12 residues. Per the germline V gene, CDR1 is SGHAT and CDR2 is FQDESV (reference sequence). CDR3 loop: CASTRPEGELFF.

The chain links TRBV20-1 to TRBJ2-3. The CDR3 extends over 13 amino acids. Germline assignment: CDR1 DFQATT and CDR2 SNEGSKA (reference sequence). CDR3 loop: CSAMYLLTDTQYF.